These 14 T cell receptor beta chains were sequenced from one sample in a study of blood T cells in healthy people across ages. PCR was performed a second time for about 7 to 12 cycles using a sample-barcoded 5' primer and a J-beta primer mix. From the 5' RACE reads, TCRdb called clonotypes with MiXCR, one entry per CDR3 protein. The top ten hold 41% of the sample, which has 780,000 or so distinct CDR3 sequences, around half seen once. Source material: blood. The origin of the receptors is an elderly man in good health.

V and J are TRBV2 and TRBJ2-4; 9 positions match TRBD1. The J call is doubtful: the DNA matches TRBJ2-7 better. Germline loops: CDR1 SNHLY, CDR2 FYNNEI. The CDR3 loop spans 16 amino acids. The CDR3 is CASTGRVGQGSYEQYF. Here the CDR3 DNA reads TGTGCCAGCACCGGGCGCGTAGGACAGGGGTCCTACGAGCAGTACTTC.

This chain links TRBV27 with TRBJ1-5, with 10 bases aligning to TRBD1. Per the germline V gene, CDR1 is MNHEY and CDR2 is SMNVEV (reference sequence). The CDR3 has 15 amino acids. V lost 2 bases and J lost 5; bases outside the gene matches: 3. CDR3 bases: TGTGCCAGCAGTTTACGACAGGGGGCCTATCAGCCCCAGCATTTT. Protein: CASSLRQGAYQPQHF.

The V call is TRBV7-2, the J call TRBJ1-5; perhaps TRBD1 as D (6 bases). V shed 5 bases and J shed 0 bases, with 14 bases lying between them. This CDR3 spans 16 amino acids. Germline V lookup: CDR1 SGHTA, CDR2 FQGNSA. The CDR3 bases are TGTGCCAGCAGCGGGGCCAGGGGCACTAGCAATCAGCCCCAGCATTTT. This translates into CASSGARGTSNQPQHF.

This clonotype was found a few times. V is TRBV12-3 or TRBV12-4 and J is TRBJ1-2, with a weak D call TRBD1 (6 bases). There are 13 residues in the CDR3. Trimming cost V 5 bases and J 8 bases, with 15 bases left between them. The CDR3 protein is CASSLGPGDGYTF. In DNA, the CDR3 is TGTGCCAGCAGTCTAGGGCCAGGGGACGGCTACACCTTC.

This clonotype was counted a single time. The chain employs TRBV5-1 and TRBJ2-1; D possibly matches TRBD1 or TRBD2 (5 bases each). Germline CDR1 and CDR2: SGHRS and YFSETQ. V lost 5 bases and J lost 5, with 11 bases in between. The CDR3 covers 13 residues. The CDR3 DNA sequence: TGCGCCAGCAGGGGGACGTTGGACAATGAGCAGTTCTTC. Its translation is CASRGTLDNEQFF.

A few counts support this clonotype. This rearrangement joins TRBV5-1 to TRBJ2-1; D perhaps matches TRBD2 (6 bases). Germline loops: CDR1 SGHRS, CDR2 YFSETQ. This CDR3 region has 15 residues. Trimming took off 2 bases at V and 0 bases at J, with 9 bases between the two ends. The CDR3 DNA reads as TGCGCCAGCAGCTTCCGGGAGAGCTCCTACAATGAGCAGTTCTTC. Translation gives CASSFRESSYNEQFF.

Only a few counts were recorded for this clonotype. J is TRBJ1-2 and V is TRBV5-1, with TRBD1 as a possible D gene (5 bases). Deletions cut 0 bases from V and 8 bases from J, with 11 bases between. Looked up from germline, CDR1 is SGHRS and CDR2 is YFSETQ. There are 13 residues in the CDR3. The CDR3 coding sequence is TGCGCCAGCAGCTTGGTGGGGGAAGGAGGCTACACCTTC. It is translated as CASSLVGEGGYTF.

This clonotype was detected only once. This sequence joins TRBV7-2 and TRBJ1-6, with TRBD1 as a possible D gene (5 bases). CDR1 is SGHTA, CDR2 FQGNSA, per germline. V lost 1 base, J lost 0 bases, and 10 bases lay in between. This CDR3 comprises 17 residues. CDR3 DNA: TGTGCCAGCAGCTTAGGGCCAGGGAGCTCCTATAATTCACCCCTCCACTTT. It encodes CASSLGPGSSYNSPLHF. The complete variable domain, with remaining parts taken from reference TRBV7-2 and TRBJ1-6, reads GAGVSQSPSNKVTEKGKDVELRCDPISGHTALYWYRQSLGQGLEFLIYFQGNSAPDKSGLPSDRFSAERTGGSVSTLTIQRTQQEDSAVYLCASSLGPGSSYNSPLHFGNGTRLTVT.

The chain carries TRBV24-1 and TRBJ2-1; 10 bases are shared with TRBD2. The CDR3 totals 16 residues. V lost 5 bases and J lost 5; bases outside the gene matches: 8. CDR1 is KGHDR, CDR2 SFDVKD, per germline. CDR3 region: CATSGSGRGLHNEQFF. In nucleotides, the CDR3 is TGTGCCACCAGTGGGAGCGGGAGGGGTCTCCACAATGAGCAGTTCTTC.

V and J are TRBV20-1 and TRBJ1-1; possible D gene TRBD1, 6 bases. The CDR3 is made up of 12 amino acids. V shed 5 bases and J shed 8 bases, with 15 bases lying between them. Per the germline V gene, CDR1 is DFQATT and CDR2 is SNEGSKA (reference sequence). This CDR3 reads CSASPRGREAFF. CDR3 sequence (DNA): TGCAGTGCTTCCCCTCGGGGGCGGGAAGCTTTCTTT.

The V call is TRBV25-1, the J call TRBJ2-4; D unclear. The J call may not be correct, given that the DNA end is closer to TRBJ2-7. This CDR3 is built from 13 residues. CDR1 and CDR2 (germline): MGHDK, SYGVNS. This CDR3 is CASSVWTTGEQYF. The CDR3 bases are TGTGCCAGCAGTGTTTGGACCACCGGCGAGCAGTACTTC.

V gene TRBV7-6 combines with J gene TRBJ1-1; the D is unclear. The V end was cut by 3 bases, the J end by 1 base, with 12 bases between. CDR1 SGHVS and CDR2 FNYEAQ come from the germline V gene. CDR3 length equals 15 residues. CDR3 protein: CASSLDGQSNTEAFF. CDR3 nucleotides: TGTGCCAGCAGCTTGGACGGGCAGTCGAACACTGAAGCTTTCTTT.

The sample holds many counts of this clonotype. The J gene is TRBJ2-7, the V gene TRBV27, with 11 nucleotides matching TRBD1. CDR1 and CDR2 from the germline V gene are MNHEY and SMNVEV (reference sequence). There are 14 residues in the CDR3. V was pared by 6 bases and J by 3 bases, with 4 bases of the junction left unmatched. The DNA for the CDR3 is TGTGCCAGCAGCCCCGGGACAGGGGGCTACGAGCAGTACTTC. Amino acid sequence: CASSPGTGGYEQYF.

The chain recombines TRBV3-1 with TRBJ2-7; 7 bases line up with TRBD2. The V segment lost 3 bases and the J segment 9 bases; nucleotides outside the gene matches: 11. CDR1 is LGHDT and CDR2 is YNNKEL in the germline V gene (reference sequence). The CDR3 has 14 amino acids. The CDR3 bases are TGTGCCAGCAGCCATTTAGGGACCGGCGGGGGGCAGTACTTC. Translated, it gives CASSHLGTGGGQYF.